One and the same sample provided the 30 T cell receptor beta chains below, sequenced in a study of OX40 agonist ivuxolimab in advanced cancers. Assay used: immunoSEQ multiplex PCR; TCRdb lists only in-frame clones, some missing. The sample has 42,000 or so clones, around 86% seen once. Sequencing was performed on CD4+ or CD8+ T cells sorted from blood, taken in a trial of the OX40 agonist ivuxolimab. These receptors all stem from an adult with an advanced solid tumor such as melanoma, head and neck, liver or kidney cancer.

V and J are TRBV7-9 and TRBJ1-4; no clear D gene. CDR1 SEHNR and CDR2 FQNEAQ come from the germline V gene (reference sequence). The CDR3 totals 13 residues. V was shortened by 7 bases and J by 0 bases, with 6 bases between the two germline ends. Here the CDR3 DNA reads TGTGCCAGCATGAACGCAACTAATGAAAAACTGTTTTTT. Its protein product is CASMNATNEKLFF.

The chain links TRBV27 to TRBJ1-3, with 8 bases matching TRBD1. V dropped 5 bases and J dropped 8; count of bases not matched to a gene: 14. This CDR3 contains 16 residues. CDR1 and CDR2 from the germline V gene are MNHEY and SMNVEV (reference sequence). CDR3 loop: CASSPLTGVHGDTIYF. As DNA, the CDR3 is TGTGCCAGCAGTCCACTGACAGGGGTTCACGGGGACACCATATATTTT.

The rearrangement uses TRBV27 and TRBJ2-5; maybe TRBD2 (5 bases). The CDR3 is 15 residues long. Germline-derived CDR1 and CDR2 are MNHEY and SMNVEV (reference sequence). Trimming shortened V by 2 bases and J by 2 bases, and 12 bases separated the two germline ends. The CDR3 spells CASSLSLAPQETQYF. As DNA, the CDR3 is TGTGCCAGCAGTTTAAGCCTAGCCCCTCAAGAGACCCAGTACTTC.

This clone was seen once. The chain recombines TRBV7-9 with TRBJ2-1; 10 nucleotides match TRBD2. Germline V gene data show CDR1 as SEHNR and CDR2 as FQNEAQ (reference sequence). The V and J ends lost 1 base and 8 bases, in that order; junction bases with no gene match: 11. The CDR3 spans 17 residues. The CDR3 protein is CASSLDWSGRGEDEQFF. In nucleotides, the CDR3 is TGTGCCAGCAGCTTAGATTGGAGCGGGAGGGGTGAGGATGAGCAGTTCTTC.

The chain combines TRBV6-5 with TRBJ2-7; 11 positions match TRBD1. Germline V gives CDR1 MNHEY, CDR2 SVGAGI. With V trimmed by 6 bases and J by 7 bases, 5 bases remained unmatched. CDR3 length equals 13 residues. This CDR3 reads CASRRTGGYEQYF. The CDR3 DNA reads TGTGCCAGCAGGCGGACAGGGGGCTATGAGCAGTACTTC.

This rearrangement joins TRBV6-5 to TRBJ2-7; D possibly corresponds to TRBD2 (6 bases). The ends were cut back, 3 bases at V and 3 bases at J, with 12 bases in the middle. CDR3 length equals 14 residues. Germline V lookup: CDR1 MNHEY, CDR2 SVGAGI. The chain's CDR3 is CASSYIGGDYEQYF. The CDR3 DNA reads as TGTGCCAGCAGTTATATAGGCGGGGACTACGAGCAGTACTTC.

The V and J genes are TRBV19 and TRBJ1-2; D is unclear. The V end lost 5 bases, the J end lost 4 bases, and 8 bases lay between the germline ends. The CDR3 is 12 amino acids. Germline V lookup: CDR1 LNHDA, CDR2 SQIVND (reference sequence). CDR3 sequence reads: CASSASLYGYTF. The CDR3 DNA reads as TGTGCCAGTAGTGCCAGCCTCTATGGCTACACCTTC.

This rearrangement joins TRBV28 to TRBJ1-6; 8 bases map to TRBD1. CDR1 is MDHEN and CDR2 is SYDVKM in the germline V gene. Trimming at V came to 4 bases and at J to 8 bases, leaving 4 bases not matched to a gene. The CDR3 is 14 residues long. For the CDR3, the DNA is TGTGCCAGCAGTTGGGACAGGAACGATTCACCCCTCCACTTT. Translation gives CASSWDRNDSPLHF.

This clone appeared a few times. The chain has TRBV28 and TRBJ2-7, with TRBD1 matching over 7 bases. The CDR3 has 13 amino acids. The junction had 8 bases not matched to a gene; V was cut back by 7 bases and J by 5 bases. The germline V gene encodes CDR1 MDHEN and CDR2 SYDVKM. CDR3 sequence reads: CASIETGQDEQYF. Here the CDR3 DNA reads TGTGCCAGCATCGAGACAGGGCAAGACGAGCAGTACTTC.

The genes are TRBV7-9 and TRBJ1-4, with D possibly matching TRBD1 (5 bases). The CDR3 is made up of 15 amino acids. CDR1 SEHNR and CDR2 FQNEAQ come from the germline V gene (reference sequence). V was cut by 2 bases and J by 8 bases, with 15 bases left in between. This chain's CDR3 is CASSLLPGEGEKLFF. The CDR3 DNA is TGTGCCAGCAGCTTACTCCCTGGGGAGGGGGAAAAACTGTTTTTT.

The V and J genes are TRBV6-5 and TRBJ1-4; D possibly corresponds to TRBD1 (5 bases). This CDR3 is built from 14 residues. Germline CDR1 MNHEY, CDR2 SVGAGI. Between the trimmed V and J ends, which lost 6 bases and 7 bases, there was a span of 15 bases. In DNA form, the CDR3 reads TGTGCCAGCAGCTTCAGGGAAGTGGGTGAAAAACTGTTTTTT. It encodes CASSFREVGEKLFF.

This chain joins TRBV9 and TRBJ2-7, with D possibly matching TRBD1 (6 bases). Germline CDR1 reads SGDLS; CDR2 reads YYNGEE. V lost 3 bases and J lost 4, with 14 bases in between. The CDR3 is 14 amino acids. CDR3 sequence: CASSATTGPYEQYF. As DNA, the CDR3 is TGTGCCAGCAGCGCCACCACAGGGCCTTACGAGCAGTACTTC.

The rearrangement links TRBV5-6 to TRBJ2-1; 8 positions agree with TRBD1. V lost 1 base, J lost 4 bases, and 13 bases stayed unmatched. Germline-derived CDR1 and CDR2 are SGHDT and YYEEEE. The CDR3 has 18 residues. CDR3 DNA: TGTGCCAGCAGCTTGAGCAGGGGGCCCTTTATGGGTTACAATGAGCAGTTCTTC. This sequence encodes CASSLSRGPFMGYNEQFF.

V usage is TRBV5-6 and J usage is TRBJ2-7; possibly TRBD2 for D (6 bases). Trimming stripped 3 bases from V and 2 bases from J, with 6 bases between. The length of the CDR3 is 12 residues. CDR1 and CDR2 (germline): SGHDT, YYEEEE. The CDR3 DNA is TGTGCCAGCAGCTCGGGGGCCTACGAGCAGTACTTC. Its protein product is CASSSGAYEQYF.

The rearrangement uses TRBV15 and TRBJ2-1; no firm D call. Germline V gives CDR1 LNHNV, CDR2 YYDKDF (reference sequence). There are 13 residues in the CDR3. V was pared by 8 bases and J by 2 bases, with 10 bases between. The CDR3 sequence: CATSVTAYNEQFF. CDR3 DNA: TGTGCCACCTCCGTGACGGCCTACAATGAGCAGTTCTTC.

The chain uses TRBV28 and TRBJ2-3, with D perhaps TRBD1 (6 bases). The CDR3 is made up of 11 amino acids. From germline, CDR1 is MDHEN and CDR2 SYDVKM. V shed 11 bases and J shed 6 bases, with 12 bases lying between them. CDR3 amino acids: CAASDSDTQYF. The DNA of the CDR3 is TGTGCCGCCTCGGACAGCGATACGCAGTATTTT. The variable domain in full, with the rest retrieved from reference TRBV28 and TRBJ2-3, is DVKVTQSSRYLVKRTGEKVFLECVQDMDHENMFWYRQDPGLGLRLIYFSYDVKMKEKGDIPEGYSVSREKKERFSLILESASTNQTSMYLCAASDSDTQYFGPGTRLTVL.

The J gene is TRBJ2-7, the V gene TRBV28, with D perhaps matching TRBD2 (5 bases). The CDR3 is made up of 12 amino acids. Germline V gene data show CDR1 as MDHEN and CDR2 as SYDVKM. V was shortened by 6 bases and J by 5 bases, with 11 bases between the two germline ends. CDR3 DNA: TGTGCCAGCAGCTACCGGGGTAACGAGCAGTACTTC. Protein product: CASSYRGNEQYF.

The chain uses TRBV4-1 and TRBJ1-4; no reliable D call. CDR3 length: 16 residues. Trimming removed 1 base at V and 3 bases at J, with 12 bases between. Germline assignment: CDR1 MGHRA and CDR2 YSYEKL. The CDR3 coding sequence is TGCGCCAGCAGCCAAGTTGTTGGCGTAGCTAATGAAAAACTGTTTTTT. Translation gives CASSQVVGVANEKLFF.

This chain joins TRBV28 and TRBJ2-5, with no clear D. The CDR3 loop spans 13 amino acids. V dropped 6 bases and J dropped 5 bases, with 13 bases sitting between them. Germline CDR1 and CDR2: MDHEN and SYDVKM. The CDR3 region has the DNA TGTGCCAGCAGGGAACGGCCCCTGGAGACCCAGTACTTC. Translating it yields CASRERPLETQYF.

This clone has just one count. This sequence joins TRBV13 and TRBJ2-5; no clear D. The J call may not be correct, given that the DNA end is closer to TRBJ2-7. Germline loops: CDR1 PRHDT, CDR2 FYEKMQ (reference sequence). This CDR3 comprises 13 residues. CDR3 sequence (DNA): TGTGCCAGCAGCTTAGGACACAGTTACGAGCAGTACTTC. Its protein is CASSLGHSYEQYF.

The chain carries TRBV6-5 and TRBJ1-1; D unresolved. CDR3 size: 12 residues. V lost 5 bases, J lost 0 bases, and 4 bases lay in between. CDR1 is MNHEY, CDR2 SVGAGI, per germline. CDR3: CASSPMNTEAFF. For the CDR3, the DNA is TGTGCCAGCAGTCCTATGAACACTGAAGCTTTCTTT.

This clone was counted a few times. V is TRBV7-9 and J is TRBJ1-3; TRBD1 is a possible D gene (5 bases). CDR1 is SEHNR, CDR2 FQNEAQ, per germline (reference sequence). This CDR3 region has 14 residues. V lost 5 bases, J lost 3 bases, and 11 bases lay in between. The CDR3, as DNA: TGTGCCAGCAGCCCCCCAGGGAGTGGAAACACCATATATTTT. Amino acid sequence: CASSPPGSGNTIYF. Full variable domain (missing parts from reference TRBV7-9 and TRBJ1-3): DTGVSQNPRHKITKRGQNVTFRCDPISEHNRLYWYRQTLGQGPEFLTYFQNEAQLEKSRLLSDRFSAERPKGSFSTLEIQRTEQGDSAMYLCASSPPGSGNTIYFGEGSWLTVV.

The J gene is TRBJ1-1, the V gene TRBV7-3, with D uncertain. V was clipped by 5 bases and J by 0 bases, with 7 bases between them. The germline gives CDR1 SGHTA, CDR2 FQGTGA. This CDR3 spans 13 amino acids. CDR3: CASSQELNTEAFF. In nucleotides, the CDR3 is TGTGCCAGCAGCCAGGAGCTGAACACTGAAGCTTTCTTT.

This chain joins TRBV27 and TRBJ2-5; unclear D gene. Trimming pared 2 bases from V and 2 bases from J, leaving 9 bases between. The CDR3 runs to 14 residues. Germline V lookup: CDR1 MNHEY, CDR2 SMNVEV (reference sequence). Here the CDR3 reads CASSLGIGQETQYF. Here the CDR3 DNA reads TGTGCCAGCAGTTTAGGAATTGGACAAGAGACCCAGTACTTC.

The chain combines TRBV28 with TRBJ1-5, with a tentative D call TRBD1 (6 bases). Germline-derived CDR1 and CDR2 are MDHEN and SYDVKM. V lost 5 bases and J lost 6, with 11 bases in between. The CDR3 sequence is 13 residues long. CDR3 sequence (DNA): TGTGCCAGCAGTGTCCCAGGGGTTCAGCCCCAGCATTTT. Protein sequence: CASSVPGVQPQHF.

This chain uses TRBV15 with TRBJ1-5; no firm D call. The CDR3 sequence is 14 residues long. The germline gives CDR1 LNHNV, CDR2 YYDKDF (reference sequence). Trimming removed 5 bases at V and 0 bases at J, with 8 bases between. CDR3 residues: CATSEQYSNQPQHF. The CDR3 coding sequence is TGTGCCACCAGCGAACAGTATAGCAATCAGCCCCAGCATTTT.

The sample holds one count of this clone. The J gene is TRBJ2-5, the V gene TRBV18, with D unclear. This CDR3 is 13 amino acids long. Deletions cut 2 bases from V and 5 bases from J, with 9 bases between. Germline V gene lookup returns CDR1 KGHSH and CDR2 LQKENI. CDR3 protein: CASSPESWETQYF. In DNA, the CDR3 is TGTGCCAGCTCACCAGAATCTTGGGAGACCCAGTACTTC.

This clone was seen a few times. This chain's CDR3 is CASSIYGGGLTEAFF. The CDR3 DNA follows: TGTGCCAGTAGTATTTATGGTGGGGGGCTGACTGAAGCTTTCTTT. The rearrangement links TRBV19 to TRBJ1-1; D is possibly TRBD1 (6 bases). This CDR3 region has 15 residues. Germline CDR1 and CDR2: LNHDA and SQIVND (reference sequence). Trimming removed 3 bases from V and 5 bases from J, with 16 bases in between.

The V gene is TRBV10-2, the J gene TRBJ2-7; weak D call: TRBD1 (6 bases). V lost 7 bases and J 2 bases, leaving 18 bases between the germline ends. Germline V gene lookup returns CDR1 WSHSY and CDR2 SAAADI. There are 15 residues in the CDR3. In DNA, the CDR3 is TGCGCCAGCAAACCAGGGGCGTCCGAGACCTACGAGCAGTACGTC. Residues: CASKPGASETYEQYV.

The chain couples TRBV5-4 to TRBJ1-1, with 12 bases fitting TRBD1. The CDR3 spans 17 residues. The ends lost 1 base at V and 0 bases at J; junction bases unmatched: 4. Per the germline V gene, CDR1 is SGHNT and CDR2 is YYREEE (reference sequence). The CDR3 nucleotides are TGTGCCAGCAGCTTGCCGGGACAGGGGGCTTTGAACACTGAAGCTTTCTTT. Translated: CASSLPGQGALNTEAFF.